Following are 9 T cell receptor beta chains from one sample sequenced in a study of human thymus T cells. Corrective cardiac operations yielded the resected thymus tissue. The assay was immunoSEQ multiplex PCR, and TCRdb's table has in-frame clones only and misses some. Of 120,000 or so clones in the sample, about 93% were seen once. Sequencing used thymus tissue. The receptors were gathered from a boy younger than two with a congenital heart defect but otherwise immunologically healthy.

V and J are TRBV18 and TRBJ1-3; 10 bases are shared with TRBD1. Losses at the gene ends were 7 bases for V and 0 bases for J; bases not matched to a gene: 18. The germline gives CDR1 KGHSH, CDR2 LQKENI. The CDR3 extends over 20 amino acids. The CDR3: CASFHPGQGTSKSSGNTIYF. The CDR3 nucleotides are TGTGCCAGCTTTCACCCGGGACAGGGGACATCTAAATCCTCTGGAAACACCATATATTTT.

This chain links TRBV5-1 with TRBJ2-3, with 11 nucleotides matching TRBD2. The ends lost 0 bases at V and 0 bases at J; junction bases unmatched: 3. Germline V gives CDR1 SGHRS, CDR2 YFSETQ. This CDR3 is built from 17 residues. This CDR3 reads CASSLGLAGSSTDTQYF. For the CDR3, the DNA is TGCGCCAGCAGCTTGGGACTAGCGGGAAGCAGCACAGATACGCAGTATTTT.

The V gene is TRBV7-2, the J gene TRBJ1-4, with D maybe TRBD1 (5 bases). Germline assignment: CDR1 SGHTA and CDR2 FQGNSA. V was shortened by 1 base and J by 3 bases, with 9 bases between the two germline ends. The CDR3 length is 15 residues. CDR3 sequence: CASSLVRGANEKLFF. The CDR3 coding sequence is TGTGCCAGCAGCTTAGTAAGGGGTGCTAATGAAAAACTGTTTTTT.

The chain is built from TRBV6-5 and TRBJ1-2, with 7 bases aligning to TRBD1. The germline gives CDR1 MNHEY, CDR2 SVGAGI. CDR3 length equals 14 residues. The V segment lost 3 bases and the J segment 4 bases; nucleotides outside the gene matches: 5. Here the CDR3 reads CASSYGAGGYGYTF. DNA of the CDR3: TGTGCCAGCAGTTATGGGGCAGGGGGCTATGGCTACACCTTC.

This rearrangement joins TRBV6-1 to TRBJ2-1, with 9 nucleotides matching TRBD2. Trimming at V came to 7 bases and at J to 4 bases, leaving 8 bases not matched to a gene. CDR3 length: 15 amino acids. Germline V gene data show CDR1 as MNHNS and CDR2 as SASEGT. CDR3 in amino acids: CASTTGGGAYNEQFF. The CDR3 DNA follows: TGTGCCAGCACCACTGGCGGGGGGGCGTACAATGAGCAGTTCTTC.

The V call is TRBV7-8, the J call TRBJ1-4; no clear D gene. Looked up from germline, CDR1 is SGHVS and CDR2 is FQNEAQ. Trimming took 5 bases from V and 5 from J, leaving 6 bases between them. This CDR3 spans 12 amino acids. CDR3 coding DNA: TGTGCCAGCAGCCCCCAGAATGAAAAACTGTTTTTT. Protein product: CASSPQNEKLFF.

This chain links TRBV7-9 with TRBJ1-1, with TRBD1 matching 9 bases. V was pared by 5 bases and J by 1 base, with 17 bases of the junction left unmatched. This CDR3 has 19 amino acids. Germline CDR1 and CDR2: SEHNR and FQNEAQ (reference sequence). The CDR3 is CASSHWTGASSGANTEAFF. CDR3 DNA sequence: TGTGCCAGCAGCCATTGGACAGGGGCCTCCTCCGGGGCGAACACTGAAGCTTTCTTT.

This clone appeared once. The chain is built from TRBV29-1 and TRBJ2-7; D gene uncertain. Germline V gives CDR1 SQVTM, CDR2 ANQGSEA. This CDR3 is 12 amino acids long. The germline V and J ends were trimmed by 7 bases and 4 bases, with 14 bases remaining between them. The CDR3 loop reads CSAGNAVYEQYF. CDR3 DNA sequence: TGCAGCGCCGGAAACGCAGTATACGAGCAGTACTTC.

In its sample, this clone was seen once. V usage is TRBV28 and J usage is TRBJ1-5; D not certain. The germline gives CDR1 MDHEN, CDR2 SYDVKM. With 5 bases removed from V and 0 bases from J, the gap between germline ends came to 5 bases. The CDR3 covers 13 residues. The CDR3 is CASSPHSNQPQHF. Here the CDR3 DNA reads TGTGCCAGCAGTCCACATAGCAATCAGCCCCAGCATTTT.